One and the same sample provided the 28 T cell receptor beta chains below, sequenced in a study of cytomegalovirus exposure and HLA in healthy donors. The PCR employed 60 Vbeta primers together with 13 Jbeta primers. TCRdb's copy holds only in-frame clones and misses some; the assay was immunoSEQ multiplex PCR. The data show roughly 140,000 clones, 72% seen once. Sequences were obtained from PBMCs. The origin of the receptors is a man aged 40-49 years in good health and CMV-seronegative.

Points on this clone: The same CDR3 can be traced to other DNA sequences in this sample. The genes are TRBV9 and TRBJ2-7, with 11 positions matching TRBD1. The CDR3 loop spans 15 amino acids. Per the germline V gene, CDR1 is SGDLS and CDR2 is YYNGEE. The junction had 6 bases not matched to a gene; V was cut back by 2 bases and J by 5 bases. The CDR3 DNA reads TGTGCCAGCAGCGTGGCGGGGACAGGGGGGGACGAGCAGTACTTC. It yields the protein CASSVAGTGGDEQYF.

V is TRBV4-1 and J is TRBJ2-5, with TRBD1 identical over 8 bases. Germline CDR1 is MGHRA and CDR2 is YSYEKL. J gave up 5 bases and V 3 bases, and 8 bases lay outside the gene matches. The CDR3 runs 15 residues. The CDR3: CASSHGQGIKETQYF. The CDR3 bases are TGCGCCAGCAGCCACGGACAGGGCATTAAGGAGACCCAGTACTTC.

The CDR3 loop is CASREIGQDSSGTF. The DNA for the CDR3 is TGTGCCAGCAGGGAGATCGGACAGGATTCGTCGGGCACCTTC. The rearrangement uses TRBV6-1 and TRBJ1-2, with 7 bases matching TRBD1. Trimming cost V 6 bases and J 13 bases; bases outside gene matches: 17. The CDR3 sequence is 14 residues long. The germline V gene encodes CDR1 MNHNS and CDR2 SASEGT.

J is TRBJ1-5 and V is TRBV6-5; 9 nucleotides match TRBD1. Trimming took 5 bases from V and 7 from J; bases not matched to a gene: 6. The germline CDR1 and CDR2 sequences are MNHEY and SVGAGI. The CDR3 runs to 14 residues. CDR3 region: CASSGDRAGQPQHF. CDR3 sequence (DNA): TGTGCCAGCAGTGGGGACAGGGCAGGCCAGCCCCAGCATTTT.

The gene calls are TRBV10-3 and TRBJ2-7, with D hard to call. This CDR3 spans 18 amino acids. The V gene's germline CDR1 is ENHRY and CDR2 SYGVKD. The V end lost 4 bases, the J end lost 3 bases, and 25 bases lay between the germline ends. The CDR3 DNA reads as TGTGCCATCAGTGGCCGTCCCGACACGGCCCCCGGCCGCTACGAGCAGTACTTC. Translated, it gives CAISGRPDTAPGRYEQYF.

This chain joins TRBV6-5 and TRBJ2-7; 8 positions match TRBD2. The CDR3 is 14 amino acids. V was clipped by 3 bases and J by 1 base; unmatched bases: 2. Germline V gene lookup returns CDR1 MNHEY and CDR2 SVGAGI. Here the CDR3 reads CASSYSSGSYEQYF. The CDR3 bases are TGTGCCAGCAGTTATTCTAGCGGGTCCTACGAGCAGTACTTC.

In its sample, this clone was seen a few times. This chain links TRBV15 with TRBJ2-5; unclear D gene. The germline CDR1 and CDR2 sequences are LNHNV and YYDKDF (reference sequence). The CDR3 length is 14 residues. Trimming removed 0 bases at V and 3 bases at J, with 8 bases between. CDR3 amino acids: CATSRDLREETQYF. The CDR3, as DNA: TGTGCCACCAGCAGAGATCTAAGAGAAGAGACCCAGTACTTC.

The V call is TRBV5-1, the J call TRBJ1-4, with TRBD1 matching 7 bases. Germline CDR1 SGHRS, CDR2 YFSETQ. V shed 0 bases and J 4 bases; nucleotides not matched to a gene: 9. The CDR3 has 17 amino acids. The CDR3 DNA reads as TGCGCCAGCAGCTTGGAGAGGGGGCGCGACCTTAATGAAAAACTGTTTTTT. Translated, it gives CASSLERGRDLNEKLFF.

V is TRBV5-6 and J is TRBJ2-7; 11 bases align to TRBD2. V lost 4 bases, J lost 6 bases, and 9 bases stayed unmatched. The CDR3 loop spans 15 amino acids. Germline V CDR1 and CDR2: SGHDT, YYEEEE. CDR3 in amino acids: CASSALAGDFREQYF. The CDR3 DNA follows: TGTGCCAGCAGCGCACTAGCGGGAGATTTTCGCGAGCAGTACTTC.

A remark on this clone: Within the sample, other DNA sequences also encode this same CDR3. The chain is built from TRBV4-1 and TRBJ2-7, with D unresolved. Trimming took off 1 base at V and 7 bases at J, with 11 bases between the two ends. Germline loops: CDR1 MGHRA, CDR2 YSYEKL. CDR3 length: 13 amino acids. In DNA, the CDR3 is TGCGCCAGCAGCCAAGTAGAGCGCTGGGAGCAGTACTTC. Translating gives CASSQVERWEQYF.

This clone was seen more than once but under ten times. One end of the junction varies from germline; a read error may be responsible. The V gene is TRBV5-1, the J gene TRBJ1-2; D is unclear. CDR3 length: 13 amino acids. Per germline, CDR1 SGHRS and CDR2 YFSETQ. The CDR3: CASSFGANYGYPF. CDR3 in DNA: TGCGCCAGCAGCTTTGGAGCTAACTATGGCTACCCCTTC. The whole variable domain, filled in from reference TRBV5-1 and TRBJ1-2, reads KAGVTQTPRYLIKTRGQQVTLSCSPISGHRSVSWYQQTPGQGLQFLFEYFSETQRNKGNFPGRFSGRQFSNSRSEMNVSTLELGDSALYLCASSFGANYGYPFGSGTRLTVV.

This sequence joins TRBV25-1 and TRBJ2-7; TRBD1 matches at 8 bases. Germline-derived CDR1 and CDR2 are MGHDK and SYGVNS. V gave up 6 bases and J gave up 5 bases; unmatched junction bases: 6. The CDR3 loop spans 13 amino acids. CDR3 loop: CASRKTGGNEQYF. CDR3 sequence (DNA): TGTGCCAGCAGAAAAACAGGGGGAAACGAGCAGTACTTC.

This chain joins TRBV5-8 and TRBJ2-2, with a tentative D call TRBD1 (5 bases). The CDR3 is 14 amino acids. V was cut by 1 base and J by 4 bases, with 8 bases left in between. CDR1 and CDR2 (germline): SGHTS, YDEGEE. The CDR3 sequence is CASSLMGLTGELFF. The CDR3, as DNA: TGTGCCAGCAGCTTGATGGGGCTCACCGGGGAGCTGTTTTTT.

The chain combines TRBV13 with TRBJ2-5; 9 positions match TRBD1. From germline, CDR1 is PRHDT and CDR2 FYEKMQ (reference sequence). The J segment lost 3 bases and the V segment lost 0 bases, leaving 2 bases of the junction unmatched. The CDR3 totals 15 residues. CDR3 nucleotides: TGTGCCAGCAGCTTAGGGGACAGGGGAGAAGAGACCCAGTACTTC. It specifies CASSLGDRGEETQYF.

The J gene is TRBJ2-5, the V gene TRBV5-4, with 9 bases identical to TRBD1. With V trimmed by 4 bases and J by 0 bases, 7 bases remained unmatched. The CDR3 has 16 amino acids. Germline lookup yields CDR1 SGHNT and CDR2 YYREEE (reference sequence). The CDR3 bases are TGTGCCAGCAGCGGTGGGACAGGGTGGGACCAAGAGACCCAGTACTTC. Translated: CASSGGTGWDQETQYF.

The J gene is TRBJ1-1, the V gene TRBV14; a weak D match, TRBD1 (5 bases). Trimming pared 4 bases from V and 8 bases from J, leaving 17 bases between. This CDR3 contains 14 residues. Germline V lookup: CDR1 SGHDN, CDR2 FVKESK. The CDR3 sequence is CASSLSMGGKEAFF. As DNA, the CDR3 is TGTGCCAGCAGCCTTTCTATGGGGGGGAAAGAAGCTTTCTTT.

This clone was observed a handful of times. CDR3 protein: CASSPERGTGEAFF. CDR3 in DNA: TGTGCCAGCTCACCGGAAAGAGGGACAGGGGAAGCTTTCTTT. This chain joins TRBV18 and TRBJ1-1; 9 nucleotides line up with TRBD1. V shed 3 bases, J shed 8 bases, and the junction held 7 bases outside the gene matches. This CDR3 region has 14 residues. CDR1 and CDR2 (germline): KGHSH, LQKENI.

The chain employs TRBV5-1 and TRBJ1-3; 9 positions match TRBD1. Trimming cost V 1 base and J 3 bases; bases outside gene matches: 2. The CDR3 consists of 15 residues. CDR1 SGHRS and CDR2 YFSETQ come from the germline V gene. CDR3 coding DNA: TGCGCCAGCAGCTTGACAGGGGGCCTTGGAAACACCATATATTTT. It translates to CASSLTGGLGNTIYF.

The chain links TRBV19 to TRBJ2-7; 7 bases agree with TRBD1. V shed 4 bases and J 7 bases; nucleotides not matched to a gene: 7. The length of the CDR3 is 13 residues. Germline V lookup: CDR1 LNHDA, CDR2 SQIVND (reference sequence). The CDR3 is CASSTSRGPEQYF. CDR3 in DNA: TGTGCCAGTAGTACCTCTAGGGGGCCGGAGCAGTACTTC.

The rearrangement links TRBV6-1 to TRBJ2-5; 10 nucleotides match TRBD2. After removal of 7 bases from V and 5 bases from J, the junction contained 10 bases not matched to a gene. The CDR3 consists of 15 residues. Per the germline V gene, CDR1 is MNHNS and CDR2 is SASEGT. The CDR3 DNA reads as TGTGCCAGCAACCCGAGCGGGGGGGCCAGGGAGACCCAGTACTTC. Amino acids: CASNPSGGARETQYF.

There are a few counts of this clone. The genes are TRBV15 and TRBJ2-1; 9 bases agree with TRBD2. CDR1 is LNHNV, CDR2 YYDKDF, per germline (reference sequence). The CDR3 spans 14 residues. V lost 5 bases and J lost 4; bases outside the gene matches: 3. The CDR3 DNA sequence: TGTGCCACCAGCGAGCGGGGGGAATACAATGAGCAGTTCTTC. Translation: CATSERGEYNEQFF.

The genes are TRBV5-4 and TRBJ2-3; D remains ambiguous. Trimming removed 0 bases from V and 6 bases from J, with 5 bases in between. The CDR3 is 12 residues long. Germline values: CDR1 SGHNT, CDR2 YYREEE (reference sequence). CDR3 amino acids: CASSLDYDTQYF. In DNA form, the CDR3 reads TGTGCCAGCAGCTTGGACTACGATACGCAGTATTTT.

This chain joins TRBV29-1 and TRBJ1-1, with 8 bases lining up with TRBD1. The CDR3 loop spans 13 amino acids. Germline-derived CDR1 and CDR2 are SQVTM and ANQGSEA. V was pared by 6 bases and J by 2 bases, with 5 bases of the junction left unmatched. The CDR3 protein is CSVGTGGNTEAFF. CDR3 bases: TGCAGCGTGGGTACAGGGGGAAACACTGAAGCTTTCTTT.

This clone was detected a few times. CDR3 sequence (DNA): TGTGCCAGCAGCTTGTCAGGGCCCTACAATGAGCAGTTCTTC. It encodes CASSLSGPYNEQFF. This sequence joins TRBV7-9 and TRBJ2-1, with TRBD1 as a possible D gene (5 bases). Trimming pared 3 bases from V and 2 bases from J, leaving 8 bases between. The CDR3 totals 14 residues. Germline loops: CDR1 SEHNR, CDR2 FQNEAQ (reference sequence).

This chain uses TRBV4-1 with TRBJ1-6, with unresolved D. The ends were cut back, 7 bases at V and 5 bases at J, with 12 bases in the middle. In germline, CDR1 is MGHRA, CDR2 YSYEKL. This CDR3 has 14 residues. The CDR3 here is CASKWAPDNSPLHF. In DNA form, the CDR3 reads TGCGCCAGCAAATGGGCACCGGATAATTCACCCCTCCACTTT.

This chain joins TRBV7-6 and TRBJ2-2, with 7 bases lining up with TRBD2. Germline V gene sequence: CDR1 SGHVS, CDR2 FNYEAQ. After removal of 5 bases from V and 6 bases from J, the junction contained 12 bases not matched to a gene. This CDR3 region has 16 residues. CDR3 sequence: CASSLIVAGVSGELFF. DNA for the CDR3: TGTGCCAGCAGCCTCATAGTTGCGGGAGTTTCCGGGGAGCTGTTTTTT.

The rearrangement joins TRBV4-1 to TRBJ1-2; TRBD1 matches 8 bases. Per germline, CDR1 MGHRA and CDR2 YSYEKL. This CDR3 comprises 15 residues. J gave up 8 bases and V 0 bases, and 8 bases lay outside the gene matches. The CDR3 DNA reads as TGCGCCAGCAGCCAAGATCACGGACAGGGTAGCGGCTACACCTTC. Translating it yields CASSQDHGQGSGYTF.

This clone was seen more than once but under ten times. V gene TRBV6-5 combines with J gene TRBJ2-1; 9 nucleotides match TRBD2. The CDR3 is 14 amino acids. Unmatched junction bases numbered 3, after V lost 5 bases and J lost 4 bases. CDR1 is MNHEY and CDR2 is SVGAGI in the germline V gene. CDR3 DNA: TGTGCCAGCAGTGCGGGAGGGCCTTACAATGAGCAGTTCTTC. This translates into CASSAGGPYNEQFF.